This T cell receptor beta chain comes out of a study of blood T cell repertoires in COVID-19. Study overall: COVID-19 samples collected from the United States, Italy and Spain covered acute and convalescent phases. Sample material is recorded as cDNA or gDNA derived from T cells, B-cell-depleted T cells, or PBMCs.

Trimming stripped 2 bases from V and 2 bases from J, with 13 bases between. Germline lookup yields CDR1 SGHTA and CDR2 FQGNSA. The CDR3 contains 16 residues. As handled by the study authors: Amplifying reference gene primers gave estimates of nucleated cell counts. TCRdb's copy holds only in-frame clones and misses some; the assay was immunoSEQ multiplex PCR. V, J and clone size are those of that table, while D and trimming were read from the DNA. Of about 180,000 clones listed, 75% to 90% are singletons. Sequenced: peripheral blood. The chain carries TRBV7-2 and TRBJ2-1; maybe TRBD1 (6 bases). The sequence was obtained from a man in his sixties with acute or convalescent COVID-19. CDR3 DNA: TGTGCCAGCAGCTTATCAGGACAGATGGCCTACAATGAGCAGTTCTTC. Translated, it gives CASSLSGQMAYNEQFF.